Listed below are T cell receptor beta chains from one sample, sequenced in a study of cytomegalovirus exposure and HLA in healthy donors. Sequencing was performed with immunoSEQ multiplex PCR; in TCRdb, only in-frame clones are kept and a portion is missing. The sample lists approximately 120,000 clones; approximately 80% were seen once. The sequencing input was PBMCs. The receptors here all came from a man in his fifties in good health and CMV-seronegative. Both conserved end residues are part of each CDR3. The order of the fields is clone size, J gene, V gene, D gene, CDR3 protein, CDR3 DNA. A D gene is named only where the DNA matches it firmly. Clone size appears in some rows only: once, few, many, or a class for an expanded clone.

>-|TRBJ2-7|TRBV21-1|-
CASSLWTGRGSYEQYF
TGTGCCAGCAGCCTCTGGACAGGGAGGGGGTCCTACGAGCAGTACTTC
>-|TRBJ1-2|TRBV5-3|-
CARPSLYGYTF
TGTGCCAGACCTTCTTTGTATGGCTACACCTTC
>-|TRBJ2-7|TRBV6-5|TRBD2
CASWEGTEQYF
TGTGCCAGCTGGGAGGGGACCGAGCAGTACTTC
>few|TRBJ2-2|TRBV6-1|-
CASSEQGFGTGELFF
TGTGCCAGCAGTGAACAGGGGTTCGGAACCGGGGAGCTGTTTTTT
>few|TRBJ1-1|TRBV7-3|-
CASSEGGNTEAFF
TGTGCCAGCAGTGAAGGGGGGAACACTGAAGCTTTCTTT
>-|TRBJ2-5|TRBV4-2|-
CASSQGGVGLEETQYF
TGTGCCAGCAGCCAAGGGGGCGTGGGGTTAGAAGAGACCCAGTACTTC
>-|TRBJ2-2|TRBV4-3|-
CASSLRSGGELFF
TGCGCCAGCAGCCTACGTTCCGGCGGGGAGCTGTTTTTT
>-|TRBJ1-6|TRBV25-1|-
CASSDQGAGSYNSPLHF
TGTGCCAGCAGTGATCAAGGGGCAGGGTCCTATAATTCACCCCTCCACTTT
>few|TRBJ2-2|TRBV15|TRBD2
CATSREGLQNTGELFF
TGTGCCACCAGCAGGGAGGGACTACAAAACACCGGGGAGCTGTTTTTT
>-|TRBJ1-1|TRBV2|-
CASSRDSTEAFF
TGTGCCAGCAGTCGCGACTCCACTGAAGCTTTCTTT
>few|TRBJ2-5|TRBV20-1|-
CSARRETQYF
TGCAGTGCTAGACGAGAGACCCAGTACTTC
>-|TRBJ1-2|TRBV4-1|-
CASSQVGEGRDDGYTF
TGCGCCAGCAGCCAAGTTGGGGAGGGCAGGGATGATGGCTACACCTTC
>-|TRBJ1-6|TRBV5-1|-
CASSFSTGTTNNSPLHF
TGCGCCAGCAGCTTCTCAACCGGGACAACTAATAATTCACCCCTCCACTTT
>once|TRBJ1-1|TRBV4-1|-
CASSSIIGGTEAFF
TGCGCCAGCAGCTCGATAATTGGAGGCACTGAAGCTTTCTTT
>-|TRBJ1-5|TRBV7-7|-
CASSSGEGPSRPQHF
TGTGCCAGCAGCTCCGGGGAGGGCCCCTCGAGACCCCAGCATTTT
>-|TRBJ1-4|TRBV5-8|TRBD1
CASTGTGGDVKLFF
TGTGCCAGCACCGGGACAGGGGGCGATGTAAAACTGTTTTTT
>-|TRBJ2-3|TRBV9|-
CASSVDLDLITDTQYF
TGTGCCAGCAGCGTAGACCTAGACTTAATCACAGATACGCAGTATTTT
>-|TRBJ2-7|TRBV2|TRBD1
CASRDRNFEQYF
TGTGCCAGCAGGGACAGGAATTTCGAGCAGTACTTC
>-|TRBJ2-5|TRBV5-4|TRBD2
CASSLGAGGLETQYF
TGTGCCAGCAGCTTGGGCGCGGGGGGACTCGAGACCCAGTACTTC
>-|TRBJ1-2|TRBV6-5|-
CASSYDRIPTNYGYTF
TGTGCCAGCAGTTATGACAGAATACCTACGAACTATGGCTACACCTTC
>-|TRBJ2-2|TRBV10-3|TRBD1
CAISDDRGPGELFF
TGTGCCATCAGTGACGACAGGGGACCCGGGGAGCTGTTTTTT
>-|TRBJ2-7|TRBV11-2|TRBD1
CASSLGAGGLSYEQYF
TGTGCCAGCAGCTTAGGAGCAGGGGGCTTGTCCTACGAGCAGTACTTC
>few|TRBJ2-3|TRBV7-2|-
CASSRVEGTQYF
TGTGCCAGCAGTCGTGTAGAGGGTACGCAGTATTTT
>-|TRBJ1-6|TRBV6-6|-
CASSYRDVDSPLHF
TGTGCCAGCAGTTATCGAGATGTTGATTCACCCCTCCACTTT
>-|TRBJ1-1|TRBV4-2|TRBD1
CASQTGMNTEAFF
TGTGCCAGCCAGACAGGGATGAACACTGAAGCTTTCTTT